Here is one T cell receptor beta chain with its context. The data were obtained in a study of blood T cell repertoires in COVID-19. This CDR3 spans 13 amino acids. Deletions cut 3 bases from V and 8 bases from J, with 10 bases between. The assay was immunoSEQ multiplex PCR, and TCRdb's table has in-frame clones only and misses some. The table lists hundreds of thousands of clones, around 88% of them singletons, with approximately 6% in the top ten. The sequenced sample was peripheral blood. This sequence joins TRBV12-3 or TRBV12-4 and TRBJ1-4, with D possibly being TRBD1 (5 bases). The source is a young woman with COVID-19, enrolled during active disease. This chain's CDR3 is CASSLQGREKLFF. The CDR3 nucleotides read TGTGCCAGCAGTTTGCAGGGAAGGGAAAAACTGTTTTTT.